This T cell receptor beta chain derives from a study of post-analysis software for immune sequencing data. General study results and limits: Patients used about five TRBV segments, including TRBV5-6, TRBV5-1 and TRBV20-1, more often than controls.

Incorporated into the TCR beta cDNA libraries were unique molecular identifiers, which served to reduce PCR and sequencing biases. TCRdb reprocessed the PCR reads with MiXCR, giving one entry per CDR3 protein. The sample includes more than 450,000 distinct CDR3 sequences, 44% of them seen just once. Germline lookup yields CDR1 SGHNT and CDR2 YYREEE (reference sequence). V lost 4 bases, J lost 6 bases, and 8 bases stayed unmatched. This CDR3 comprises 16 residues. Worth noting for this clonotype: The antigen remains undetermined.

Sequenced material: blood. This TCR was recovered from a girl aged 10 to 17 with multiple sclerosis. J is TRBJ2-2 and V is TRBV5-4, with 11 nucleotides matching TRBD1. For the CDR3, the DNA is TGTGCCAGCAGCCCTGGACAGGGGGCTATTCCCGGGGAGCTGTTTTTT. As protein: CASSPGQGAIPGELFF.